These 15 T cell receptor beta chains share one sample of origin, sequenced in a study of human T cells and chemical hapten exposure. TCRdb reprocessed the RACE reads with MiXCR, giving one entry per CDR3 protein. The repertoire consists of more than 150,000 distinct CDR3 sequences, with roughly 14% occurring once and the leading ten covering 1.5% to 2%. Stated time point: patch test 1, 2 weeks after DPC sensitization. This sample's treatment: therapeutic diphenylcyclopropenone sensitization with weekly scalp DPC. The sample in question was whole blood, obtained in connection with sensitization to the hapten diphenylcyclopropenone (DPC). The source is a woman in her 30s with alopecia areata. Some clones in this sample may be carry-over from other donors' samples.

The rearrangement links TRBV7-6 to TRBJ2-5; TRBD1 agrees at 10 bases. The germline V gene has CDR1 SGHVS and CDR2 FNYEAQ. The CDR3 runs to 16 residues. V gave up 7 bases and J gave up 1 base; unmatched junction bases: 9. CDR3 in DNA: TGTGCCAGCACTCCCGGGGACAGGGGATTCCAAGAGACCCAGTACTTC. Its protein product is CASTPGDRGFQETQYF. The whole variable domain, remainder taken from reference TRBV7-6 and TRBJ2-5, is GAGVSQSPRYKVTKRGQDVALRCDPISGHVSLYWYRQALGQGPEFLTYFNYEAQQDKSGLPNDRFSAERPEGSISTLTIQRTEQRDSAMYRCASTPGDRGFQETQYFGPGTRLLVL.

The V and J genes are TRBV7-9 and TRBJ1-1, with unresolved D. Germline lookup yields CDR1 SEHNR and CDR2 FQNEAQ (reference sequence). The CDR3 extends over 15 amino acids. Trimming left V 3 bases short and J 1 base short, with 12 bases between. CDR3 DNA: TGTGCCAGCAGCTTTCTGGGTAGGCAGAACACTGAAGCTTTCTTT. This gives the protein CASSFLGRQNTEAFF.

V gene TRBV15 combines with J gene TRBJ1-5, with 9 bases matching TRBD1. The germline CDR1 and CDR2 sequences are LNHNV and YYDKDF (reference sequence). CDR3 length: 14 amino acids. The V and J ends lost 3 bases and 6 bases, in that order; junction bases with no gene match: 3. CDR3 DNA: TGTGCCACCAGCAGGGACAGGGGTCTTCAGCCCCAGCATTTT. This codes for CATSRDRGLQPQHF.

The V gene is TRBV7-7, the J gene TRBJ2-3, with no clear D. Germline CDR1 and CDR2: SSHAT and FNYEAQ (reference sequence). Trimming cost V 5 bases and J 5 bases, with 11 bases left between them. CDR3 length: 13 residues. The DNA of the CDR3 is TGTGCCAGCAGCCCTGACCGGTTAGATACGCAGTATTTT. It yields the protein CASSPDRLDTQYF.

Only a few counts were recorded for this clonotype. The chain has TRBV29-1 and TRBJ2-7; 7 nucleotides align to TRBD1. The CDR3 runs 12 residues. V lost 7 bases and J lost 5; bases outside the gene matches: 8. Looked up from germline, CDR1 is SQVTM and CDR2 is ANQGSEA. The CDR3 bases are TGCAGCGGATCGAGGGGGCCCCACGAGCAGTACTTC. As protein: CSGSRGPHEQYF.

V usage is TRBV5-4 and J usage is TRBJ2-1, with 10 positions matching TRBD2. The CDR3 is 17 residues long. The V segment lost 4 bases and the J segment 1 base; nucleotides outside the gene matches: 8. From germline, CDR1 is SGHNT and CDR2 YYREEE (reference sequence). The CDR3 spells CASSPRLLAGSYNEQFF. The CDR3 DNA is TGTGCCAGCAGCCCGCGCCTACTAGCGGGGTCCTACAATGAGCAGTTCTTC. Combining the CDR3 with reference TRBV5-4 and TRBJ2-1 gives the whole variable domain ETGVTQSPTHLIKTRGQQVTLRCSSQSGHNTVSWYQQALGQGPQFIFQYYREEENGRGNFPPRFSGLQFPNYSSELNVNALELDDSALYLCASSPRLLAGSYNEQFFGPGTRLTVL.

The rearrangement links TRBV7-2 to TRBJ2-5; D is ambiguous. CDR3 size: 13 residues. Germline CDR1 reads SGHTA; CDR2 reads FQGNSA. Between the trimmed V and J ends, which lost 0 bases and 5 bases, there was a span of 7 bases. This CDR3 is CASSLAEMETQYF. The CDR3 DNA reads TGTGCCAGCAGCTTAGCGGAGATGGAGACCCAGTACTTC.

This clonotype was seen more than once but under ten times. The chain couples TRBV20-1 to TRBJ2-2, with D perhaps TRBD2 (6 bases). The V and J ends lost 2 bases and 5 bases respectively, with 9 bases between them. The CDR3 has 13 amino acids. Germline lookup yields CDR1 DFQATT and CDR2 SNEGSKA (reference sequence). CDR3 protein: CSARSGSTGELFF. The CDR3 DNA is TGCAGTGCTAGATCCGGGAGTACCGGGGAGCTGTTTTTT.

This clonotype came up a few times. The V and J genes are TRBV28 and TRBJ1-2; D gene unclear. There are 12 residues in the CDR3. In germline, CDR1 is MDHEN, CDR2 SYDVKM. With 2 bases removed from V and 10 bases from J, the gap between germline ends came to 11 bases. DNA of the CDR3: TGTGCCAGCAGTTTAGAACAGAGAGTCTACACCTTC. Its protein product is CASSLEQRVYTF.

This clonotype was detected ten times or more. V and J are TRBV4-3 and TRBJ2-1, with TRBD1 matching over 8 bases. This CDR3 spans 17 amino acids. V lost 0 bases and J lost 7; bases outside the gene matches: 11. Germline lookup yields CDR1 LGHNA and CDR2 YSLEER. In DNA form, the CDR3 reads TGCGCCAGCAGCCAAGATCCACACGGACAGGGAGTTAATGAGCAGTTCTTC. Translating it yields CASSQDPHGQGVNEQFF.

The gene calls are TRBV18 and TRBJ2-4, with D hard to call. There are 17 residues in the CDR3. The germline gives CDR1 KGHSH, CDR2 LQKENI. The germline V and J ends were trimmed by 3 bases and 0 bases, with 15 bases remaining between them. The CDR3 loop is CASSPQTLFLAKNIQYF. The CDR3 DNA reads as TGTGCCAGCTCACCTCAGACCCTATTTCTAGCCAAAAACATTCAGTACTTC.

CDR3 sequence: CASSPAPGALRGNQPQHF. The CDR3 DNA is TGCGCCAGCAGCCCGGCACCAGGGGCCCTTAGGGGCAATCAGCCCCAGCATTTT. The rearrangement uses TRBV5-1 and TRBJ1-5, with D maybe TRBD1 (6 bases). The germline gives CDR1 SGHRS, CDR2 YFSETQ. V gave up 4 bases and J gave up 2 bases, with 22 bases separating them. CDR3 length: 18 residues.

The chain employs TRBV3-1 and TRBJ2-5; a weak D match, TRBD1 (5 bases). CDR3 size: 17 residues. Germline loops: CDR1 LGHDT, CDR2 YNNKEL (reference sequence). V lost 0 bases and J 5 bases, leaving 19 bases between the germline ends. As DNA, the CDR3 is TGTGCCAGCAGCCAAGATCTTTTTGGGGCGAGTTCGGAGACCCAGTACTTC. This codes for CASSQDLFGASSETQYF.

CDR3 region: CASRGARNTEAFF. The CDR3 bases are TGTGCCAGCAGGGGGGCGAGGAACACTGAAGCTTTCTTT. The chain has TRBV2 and TRBJ1-1; D possibly corresponds to TRBD1 (6 bases). The ends were cut back, 6 bases at V and 1 base at J, with 9 bases in the middle. The length of the CDR3 is 13 residues. CDR1 SNHLY and CDR2 FYNNEI come from the germline V gene.

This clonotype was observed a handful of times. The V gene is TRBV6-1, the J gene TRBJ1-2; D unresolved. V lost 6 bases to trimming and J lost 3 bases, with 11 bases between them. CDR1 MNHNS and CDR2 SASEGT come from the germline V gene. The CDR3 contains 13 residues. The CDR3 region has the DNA TGTGCCAGCAGCCGGGATCCCTACTATGGCTACACCTTC. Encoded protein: CASSRDPYYGYTF.